This is a list of T cell receptor beta chains from one sample in a study of shared clonotypes between healthy human individuals. Clones were sequenced by immunoSEQ multiplex PCR, and TCRdb holds only the in-frame ones, with some missing. The repertoire holds over 2,000,000 clones, with just under 95% as singletons. Sequencing was done on a sample of naive CD8+ T cells from PBMCs. These receptors were taken from a man aged 18 to 29 in good health. Some clones in this sample may be carry-over from other donors' samples. The CDR3 runs from the conserved cysteine through the conserved F or W. D genes are given only for firm matches. Where a row states a size, it is once, few, many or the class of an expanded clone; other rows omit it.

-	TRBJ1-1	-	TRBV29-1	TGCAGCGTATCCAGGGGCTCGGCTTTCTTT	CSVSRGSAFF
-	TRBJ1-4	-	TRBV10-1	TGCGCCAATTGGATCGGGGTGGGGTTAAATGAAAAACTGTTTTTT	CANWIGVGLNEKLFF
-	TRBJ1-2	-	TRBV13	TGTGCCAGCAGCTTAGGTCGGGGAACTAACTATGGCTACACCTTC	CASSLGRGTNYGYTF
TRBD1	TRBJ1-3	-	TRBV30	TGTGCCTGGAGTGTAGGCGCAGGGGGCAGGAGCTCTGGAAACACCATATATTTT	CAWSVGAGGRSSGNTIYF
-	TRBJ1-2	-	TRBV6-5	TGTGCCAGCAGTTACTCGGCACAGTTAGGCTACACCTTC	CASSYSAQLGYTF
-	TRBJ1-4	-	TRBV9	TGTGCCAGCAGCGTAGAGGTCCGGGATGAAAAACTGTTTTTT	CASSVEVRDEKLFF
TRBD2	TRBJ2-2	-	TRBV27	TGTGCCAGCAGTTTAGTGAACGAGCGGGAGTGGACCGGGGAGCTGTTTTTT	CASSLVNEREWTGELFF
TRBD2	TRBJ2-1	-	TRBV4-1	TGCGCCAGCAGCCACACTAGCGAGCGGGGCAATGAGCAGTTCTTC	CASSHTSERGNEQFF
-	TRBJ2-3	-	TRBV29-1	TGCAGCGTTAGCATGGAGCTGGATACGCAGTATTTT	CSVSMELDTQYF
-	TRBJ1-3	-	TRBV7-9	TGTGCCAGCAGCTCCCGAGACCCCTACCCGACTTTGGAGAACACCATATATTTT	CASSSRDPYPTLENTIYF
TRBD2	TRBJ2-1	-	TRBV28	TGTGCCAGCACCTGGACTAGCGGGAGGCAGAGCTCCTACAATGAGCAGTTCTTC	CASTWTSGRQSSYNEQFF
-	TRBJ2-7	-	TRBV29-1	TGCAGCGTCCGCTACGGCGGGTACGAGCAGTACTTC	CSVRYGGYEQYF
-	TRBJ2-7	-	TRBV7-9	TGTGCCAGCAGCTCAATCCGGACGACCGAGCAGTACTTC	CASSSIRTTEQYF
-	TRBJ2-7	-	TRBV13	TGTGCCAGCAGCTTCGACAGGCGGTACGAGCAGTACTTC	CASSFDRRYEQYF
-	TRBJ1-3	-	TRBV5-5	TGTGCCAGCAGCTTGGCAGGCGACAGGCGATACCCTGGAAACACCATATATTTT	CASSLAGDRRYPGNTIYF
TRBD1	TRBJ1-5	-	TRBV27	TGTGCCAGCAGTTCTACCGGGACAGGGGGCTCCTATAGCAATCAGCCCCAGCATTTT	CASSSTGTGGSYSNQPQHF
TRBD2	TRBJ2-7	-	TRBV11-3	TGTGCCAGCAGCTTACAGCGGGAGGACTCCTACGAGCAGTACTTC	CASSLQREDSYEQYF
-	TRBJ2-1	-	TRBV18	TGTGCCAGCTCACCAGGAGGGTTTCATGAGCAGTTCTTC	CASSPGGFHEQFF
TRBD2	TRBJ2-1	-	TRBV28	TGTGCCAGCAGTTTAGGACTAGCGGGAGTCAATGAGCAGTTCTTC	CASSLGLAGVNEQFF
-	TRBJ1-5	-	TRBV30	TGTGCCTGGAGTGTGGGTTTTCAAAGGGTCGGTCAGCCCCAGCATTTT	CAWSVGFQRVGQPQHF
-	TRBJ2-1	-	TRBV7-9	TGTGCCAGCAGCCTTTGGACTCCCGCTGAGCAGTTCTTC	CASSLWTPAEQFF
TRBD2	TRBJ2-4	-	TRBV7-2	TGTGCCAGCAGCTCAGGACTAGGGCGGAACATTCAGTACTTC	CASSSGLGRNIQYF
-	TRBJ1-6	-	TRBV4-1	TGCGCCAGCAGCCAAAGGGCGTGGCCGGGGGATTCACCCCTCCACTTT	CASSQRAWPGDSPLHF
-	TRBJ2-1	-	TRBV28	TGTGCCAGCAGTCCCCAACCGGACAGCAATGAGCAGTTCTTC	CASSPQPDSNEQFF
-	TRBJ1-1	few	TRBV29-1	TGCAGCACTCCGGACACGGCCGGGGAAGCTTTCTTT	CSTPDTAGEAFF
-	TRBJ2-1	once	TRBV28	TGTGCCAGCAGTTTTATGGGTTCCTCCTACAATGAGCAGTTCTTC	CASSFMGSSYNEQFF
TRBD2	TRBJ2-3	-	TRBV2	TGTGCCAGCAGTGAAGCTAGCGGGAGACCAGATACGCAGTATTTT	CASSEASGRPDTQYF
-	TRBJ2-5	-	TRBV11-1	TGTGCCAGCAGCTTAAGGGGGACCCAAGAGACCCAGTACTTC	CASSLRGTQETQYF
TRBD2	TRBJ2-7	-	TRBV27	TGTGCCAGCAGTTTAGGAACTAGCGGGATAAACCCCTACGAGCAGTACTTC	CASSLGTSGINPYEQYF
TRBD2	TRBJ2-1	-	TRBV2	TGTGCCAGCAGTCCGACTAGCGGGAGGGCCTTTGAGCAGTTCTTC	CASSPTSGRAFEQFF
-	TRBJ2-5	-	TRBV5-1	TGCGCCAGCACGTTGGGGGCTGGGGAGACCCAGTACTTC	CASTLGAGETQYF
-	TRBJ1-4	-	TRBV29-1	TGCAGCGTTGGCGACGGGGGAATGAAACTGTTTTTT	CSVGDGGMKLFF
-	TRBJ2-2	once	TRBV21-1	TGTGCCAGCAGGGACAGATCAGGGGTCACCGGGGAGCTGTTTTTT	CASRDRSGVTGELFF
-	TRBJ1-1	few	TRBV27	TGTGCCAGCAGTTTCGGAGGGGGAGCTGAAGCTTTCTTT	CASSFGGGAEAFF
-	TRBJ1-1	once	TRBV11-2	TGTGCCAGCAGCGCGGAGAGTTTCACTGAAGCTTTCTTT	CASSAESFTEAFF
-	TRBJ2-6	-	TRBV27	TGTGCCAGCACCTCCCCCCGGGGCCGCTCTGGGGCCAACGTCCTGACTTTC	CASTSPRGRSGANVLTF
-	TRBJ2-3	-	TRBV5-6	TGTGCCAGCAGCGGCGGGCCTCACCTAGGGGATACGCAGTATTTT	CASSGGPHLGDTQYF
-	TRBJ1-6	-	TRBV28	TGTGCCAGCAGTTTAACGGCAGGGTATAATTCACCCCTCCACTTT	CASSLTAGYNSPLHF
-	TRBJ1-3	-	TRBV9	TGTGCCAGCAGCCCAAGGGGTAGGAACTCTGGAAACACCATATATTTT	CASSPRGRNSGNTIYF
-	TRBJ1-1	-	TRBV25-1	TGTGCCAGCAGTGAATGGGACACTGAAGCTTTCTTT	CASSEWDTEAFF
-	TRBJ2-7	once	TRBV5-1	TGCGCCAGCAGCTCACGAAACTACGAGCAGTACTTC	CASSSRNYEQYF
TRBD1	TRBJ2-7	once	TRBV5-5	TGTGCCAGCAGGGAACAGGGGACCTCCTACGAGCAGTACTTC	CASREQGTSYEQYF